This T cell receptor beta chain derives from a study of blood T cells in healthy people across ages. Primed by a sample-barcoded 5' primer and a J-beta primer mix, a second PCR proceeded for 7 to 11 cycles. Each CDR3 protein gets one entry after TCRdb re-called the 5' RACE reads with MiXCR. The data contain about 680,000 distinct CDR3 sequences, approximately 50% of them singletons. A remark on this clonotype: Its antigen is unidentified.

Findings and limits, study-wide: When one million T cells were used, diversity estimates were thought to be underestimates.

The V gene's germline CDR1 is SGHRS and CDR2 YFSETQ. The CDR3 length is 14 residues. V lost 0 bases and J 7 bases, leaving 11 bases between the germline ends. The sequencing sample was made of blood. This sequence originates from a woman aged 55-75 years in good health. The chain has TRBV5-1 and TRBJ2-1; D is possibly TRBD2 (5 bases). The CDR3, as DNA: TGCGCCAGCAGCTTGGTCGGACTTGAGAATGAGCAGTTCTTC. Its translation is CASSLVGLENEQFF.